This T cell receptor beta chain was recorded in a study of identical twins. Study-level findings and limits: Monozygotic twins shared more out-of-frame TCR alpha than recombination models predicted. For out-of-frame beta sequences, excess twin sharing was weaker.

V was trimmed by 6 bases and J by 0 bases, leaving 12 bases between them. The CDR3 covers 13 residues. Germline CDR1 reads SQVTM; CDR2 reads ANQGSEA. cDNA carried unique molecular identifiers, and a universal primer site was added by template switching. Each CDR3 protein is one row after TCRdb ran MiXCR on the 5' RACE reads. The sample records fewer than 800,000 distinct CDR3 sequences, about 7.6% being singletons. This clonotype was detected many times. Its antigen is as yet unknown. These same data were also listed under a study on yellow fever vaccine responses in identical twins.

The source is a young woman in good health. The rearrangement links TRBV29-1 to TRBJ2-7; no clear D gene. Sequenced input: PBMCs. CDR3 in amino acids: CSVRRLSSYEQYF. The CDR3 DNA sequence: TGCAGCGTCCGACGGTTAAGCTCCTACGAGCAGTACTTC.